A single sample gave rise to the 20 T cell receptor beta chains below, sequenced in a study of blood T cell repertoires in COVID-19. Sequenced by immunoSEQ multiplex PCR; TCRdb stores in-frame clones only, minus some. The sample comprises 250,000 or so clones, 91% of which are singletons, and about 1.2% rests with the top ten. Specimen: PBMCs or T cells enriched from blood (not recorded which). The receptors originated from a human donor in a cohort exposed to, infected with or recovered from COVID-19 (not recorded which). The donor label of this sample is uncertain.

The chain couples TRBV6-5 to TRBJ1-1; D is perhaps TRBD1 (5 bases). V lost 6 bases and J 1 base, leaving 12 bases between the germline ends. Germline loops: CDR1 MNHEY, CDR2 SVGAGI. The CDR3 contains 14 residues. CDR3 sequence reads: CASRDHGQNTEAFF. CDR3 sequence (DNA): TGTGCCAGCAGGGACCATGGACAGAACACTGAAGCTTTCTTT.

The V gene is TRBV21-1, the J gene TRBJ2-3; TRBD2 was called by the table and not checked on the DNA. TRBV21-1 is a pseudogene. This CDR3 spans 17 amino acids. CDR3 bases: TGTGCCAGCCACGAAGGTCAGCGGGTCTTACCCACAGATACGCAGTATTTT. Translating it yields CASHEGQRVLPTDTQYF.

In nucleotides, the CDR3 is TGCGCCAGCAGCTTGGATGTCTTACGGGGGGCACAAGAGACCCAGTACTTC. Its translation is CASSLDVLRGAQETQYF. V is TRBV5-1 and J is TRBJ2-5; D might be TRBD2 (7 bases). CDR1 and CDR2 (germline): SGHRS, YFSETQ. This CDR3 contains 17 residues. V was pared by 0 bases and J by 2 bases, with 17 bases between.

The chain links TRBV29-1 to TRBJ2-5, with D perhaps matching TRBD2 (7 bases). The CDR3 is 14 amino acids. The V and J ends lost 4 bases and 3 bases respectively, with 15 bases between them. Germline loops: CDR1 SQVTM, CDR2 ANQGSEA. The CDR3 nucleotides are TGCAGCGTTGCTCGGACTAGGGGGGAAGAGACCCAGTACTTC. This sequence encodes CSVARTRGEETQYF. The full variable domain, with the rest looked up from reference TRBV29-1 and TRBJ2-5, is SAVISQKPSRDICQRGTSLTIQCQVDSQVTMMFWYRQQPGQSLTLIATANQGSEATYESGFVIDKFPISRPNLTFSTLTVSNMSPEDSSIYLCSVARTRGEETQYFGPGTRLLVL.

This chain joins TRBV7-8 and TRBJ1-1, with TRBD1 matching over 10 bases. With 5 bases clipped from V and 3 bases from J, the junction kept 3 bases outside the gene matches. Germline loops: CDR1 SGHVS, CDR2 FQNEAQ. CDR3 length: 14 amino acids. The DNA of the CDR3 is TGTGCCAGCAGCCACGGACAGGGGGACACTGAAGCTTTCTTT. Amino acids: CASSHGQGDTEAFF.

This rearrangement joins TRBV2 to TRBJ1-4, with D uncertain. There are 16 residues in the CDR3. Trimming took off 7 bases at V and 3 bases at J, with 18 bases between the two ends. Germline V lookup: CDR1 SNHLY, CDR2 FYNNEI. CDR3 loop: CASNLGPGRPNEKLFF. The CDR3 DNA is TGTGCCAGCAACTTAGGACCCGGGAGGCCTAATGAAAAACTGTTTTTT. Full variable domain (rest looked up from reference TRBV2 and TRBJ1-4): EPEVTQTPSHQVTQMGQEVILRCVPISNHLYFYWYRQILGQKVEFLVSFYNNEISEKSEIFDDQFSVERPDGSNFTLKIRSTKLEDSAMYFCASNLGPGRPNEKLFFGSGTQLSVL.

The rearrangement joins TRBV5-8 to TRBJ1-2, with D possibly being TRBD1 (6 bases). V was trimmed by 4 bases and J by 4 bases, leaving 17 bases between them. The CDR3 is made up of 15 amino acids. CDR1 SGHTS and CDR2 YDEGEE come from the germline V gene. CDR3 region: CASSLDSKGGYGYTF. CDR3 DNA: TGTGCCAGCAGCCTGGACAGTAAAGGTGGCTATGGCTACACCTTC.

The chain recombines TRBV7-2 with TRBJ1-1, with 8 bases fitting TRBD1. Trimming cost V 3 bases and J 5 bases; bases outside gene matches: 8. CDR1 SGHTA and CDR2 FQGNSA come from the germline V gene. The CDR3 spans 15 residues. This chain's CDR3 is CASSFGQGGLTEAFF. CDR3 DNA: TGTGCCAGCAGCTTTGGACAGGGCGGATTGACTGAAGCTTTCTTT.

This sequence joins TRBV27 and TRBJ2-3, with 10 bases that match TRBD2. The CDR3 has 16 residues. Trimming took 3 bases from V and 0 from J; bases not matched to a gene: 3. Germline V gives CDR1 MNHEY, CDR2 SMNVEV (reference sequence). This CDR3 reads CASSFLLAGSTDTQYF. In DNA form, the CDR3 reads TGTGCCAGCAGTTTTTTACTAGCGGGGAGCACAGATACGCAGTATTTT.

This chain links TRBV3-1 (or the pseudogene TRBV3-2) with TRBJ2-2; D may be TRBD1 (6 bases). Germline V gene sequence: CDR1 LGHDT, CDR2 YNNKEL (reference sequence). This CDR3 contains 13 residues. V was pared by 2 bases and J by 10 bases, with 11 bases between. CDR3 bases: TGTGCCAGCAGCCAATCTAGGGGGTCGGAGCTGTTTTTT. This encodes CASSQSRGSELFF.

This clone appeared once. J is TRBJ1-2 and V is TRBV25-1; D gene uncertain. Per germline, CDR1 MGHDK and CDR2 SYGVNS. Trimming removed 2 bases from V and 8 bases from J, with 12 bases in between. The CDR3 covers 13 residues. CDR3 sequence: CASSEIGGEGYTF. CDR3 sequence (DNA): TGTGCCAGCAGTGAAATAGGCGGGGAGGGCTACACCTTC.

This clone was observed a few times. The chain couples TRBV27 to TRBJ1-5, with TRBD1 as a possible D gene (5 bases). This CDR3 comprises 14 residues. The germline V and J ends were trimmed by 6 bases and 5 bases, with 14 bases remaining between them. CDR1 and CDR2 (germline): MNHEY, SMNVEV (reference sequence). CDR3 nucleotides: TGTGCCAGCAGGTCAGGGTCGTGGGATCAGCCCCAGCATTTT. This gives the protein CASRSGSWDQPQHF.

This chain links TRBV18 with TRBJ1-1; a possible D gene is TRBD1 (5 bases). V lost 3 bases, J lost 4 bases, and 30 bases lay in between. CDR1 and CDR2 from the germline V gene are KGHSH and LQKENI. This CDR3 has 20 amino acids. CDR3 protein: CASSPGPVWKGPLRGTEAFF. For the CDR3, the DNA is TGTGCCAGCTCACCTGGGCCGGTGTGGAAGGGGCCCCTTCGAGGCACTGAAGCTTTCTTT.

The V gene is TRBV19, the J gene TRBJ2-7; D uncertain. This CDR3 region has 13 residues. V was pared by 3 bases and J by 5 bases, with 11 bases between. Germline CDR1 reads LNHDA; CDR2 reads SQIVND (reference sequence). The CDR3 DNA is TGTGCCAGTAGTATGGGCCTATCGAACGAGCAGTACTTC. Its translation is CASSMGLSNEQYF.

Ten or more counts support this clone. The chain carries TRBV6-4 and TRBJ1-6, with TRBD1 matching 8 bases. CDR3 length equals 15 residues. Germline V gives CDR1 MRHNA, CDR2 SNTAGT. The V segment lost 2 bases and the J segment 7 bases; nucleotides outside the gene matches: 4. CDR3 amino acids: CASSDQPGGNSPLHF. CDR3 sequence (DNA): TGTGCCAGCAGTGACCAGCCAGGGGGCAATTCACCCCTCCACTTT.

This chain uses TRBV6-5 with TRBJ1-2, with a tentative D call TRBD1 (5 bases). CDR3 length: 12 residues. Trimming cost V 8 bases and J 1 base, with 8 bases left between them. Germline V gives CDR1 MNHEY, CDR2 SVGAGI. The CDR3 protein is CASPGGNYGYTF. The CDR3 nucleotides read TGTGCCAGCCCGGGGGGTAACTATGGCTACACCTTC.

The chain employs TRBV18 and TRBJ1-3; D not certain. Germline V gene sequence: CDR1 KGHSH, CDR2 LQKENI. The CDR3 extends over 15 amino acids. V lost 4 bases and J lost 0, with 10 bases in between. Here the CDR3 reads CASSLSGLSGNTIYF. The DNA of the CDR3 is TGTGCCAGCTCACTGTCCGGACTCTCTGGAAACACCATATATTTT.

Turning to this clone: Other nucleotide sequences in the sample specify the same CDR3. The V gene is TRBV5-5, the J gene TRBJ1-5; 9 bases map to TRBD1. CDR3 length: 16 amino acids. The V gene end was trimmed by 4 bases and the J gene end by 0 bases; junction bases not matched to a gene: 5. From germline, CDR1 is SGHKS and CDR2 YYEKEE (reference sequence). DNA for the CDR3: TGTGCCAGCAGCCTGACAGGGGGGGATAGCAATCAGCCCCAGCATTTT. Its protein product is CASSLTGGDSNQPQHF.

V is TRBV30 and J is TRBJ2-1, with 9 bases aligning to TRBD1. This CDR3 is 14 amino acids long. Germline lookup yields CDR1 GTSNPN and CDR2 SVGIG (reference sequence). V was clipped by 5 bases and J by 3 bases; unmatched bases: 5. The CDR3 loop reads CAWGPGQGYNEQFF. DNA of the CDR3: TGTGCCTGGGGGCCGGGACAGGGCTACAATGAGCAGTTCTTC.

The chain carries TRBV7-9 and TRBJ2-5; maybe TRBD1 (5 bases). The CDR3 totals 13 residues. The V gene's germline CDR1 is SEHNR and CDR2 FQNEAQ (reference sequence). Deletions cut 3 bases from V and 5 bases from J, with 10 bases between. The CDR3 DNA sequence: TGTGCCAGCAGCTTGGGCTACAGGGAGACCCAGTACTTC. It translates to CASSLGYRETQYF. The full variable domain, with the rest looked up from reference TRBV7-9 and TRBJ2-5, is DTGVSQNPRHKITKRGQNVTFRCDPISEHNRLYWYRQTLGQGPEFLTYFQNEAQLEKSRLLSDRFSAERPKGSFSTLEIQRTEQGDSAMYLCASSLGYRETQYFGPGTRLLVL.